Listed below are T cell receptor beta chains from one sample, sequenced in a study of blood T cell repertoires in COVID-19. The data were produced by immunoSEQ multiplex PCR, yet TCRdb's version contains in-frame clones alone and is incomplete. The profile shows tens of thousands of clones, about nine tenths of them singletons. Sequencing input: peripheral blood. These receptors all stem from a man aged 50 or older with acute or convalescent COVID-19. The CDR3 runs from the conserved cysteine through the conserved F or W. Fields, in order: J gene, clone size, V gene, D gene, CDR3 DNA, CDR3 protein. D genes are given only for firm matches. Size values are once, few and many counts, or a class for expanded clones, and some rows have none.

J: TRBJ2-7; size: NA; V: TRBV9; D: TRBD2; DNA: TGTGCCAGCAGCGTAGATGGAGTTAGCGGGAGAGGGAAGTACTTC; CDR3: CASSVDGVSGRGKYF
J: TRBJ2-7; size: NA; V: TRBV7-9; D: NA; DNA: TGTGCCAGCAGCTCAACATACAGGTCAGCCTACGAGCAGTACTTC; CDR3: CASSSTYRSAYEQYF
J: TRBJ2-3; size: NA; V: TRBV7-2; D: NA; DNA: TGTGCCAGCAGCTTAATGAGTTTTGCGCAGTATTTT; CDR3: CASSLMSFAQYF
J: TRBJ2-5; size: NA; V: TRBV2; D: NA; DNA: TGTGCCAGCAGTGACTCTGGGTTGAGGGAGACCCAGTACTTC; CDR3: CASSDSGLRETQYF
J: TRBJ2-5; size: NA; V: TRBV6-5; D: TRBD2; DNA: TGTGCCAGCAGTTTAGCGGGGGTCACCCAAGAGACCCAGTACTTC; CDR3: CASSLAGVTQETQYF
J: TRBJ2-5; size: once; V: TRBV7-9; D: TRBD2; DNA: TGTGCCAGCAGCTTAGACAAGATGGCCTGGACTAGATATCAAGAGACCCAGTACTTC; CDR3: CASSLDKMAWTRYQETQYF
J: TRBJ1-4; size: NA; V: TRBV11-2; D: NA; DNA: TGTGCCAGCAGCTTAGCGGGCAGGGGTCTAACTAATGAAAAACTGTTTTTT; CDR3: CASSLAGRGLTNEKLFF
J: TRBJ1-1; size: NA; V: TRBV6-5; D: TRBD1; DNA: TGTGCCAGCGTAAGGGATATTCAGGGGGGAGCTTTCTTT; CDR3: CASVRDIQGGAFF
J: TRBJ1-6; size: NA; V: TRBV2; D: NA; DNA: TGTGCCAGTAAGTCCCGGGACACGCACAATTCACCCCTCCACTTT; CDR3: CASKSRDTHNSPLHF
J: TRBJ1-5; size: NA; V: TRBV28; D: TRBD1; DNA: TGTGCCAGCAGTTTAAGCAGGGGGCGCGATGGCAATCAGCCCCAGCATTTT; CDR3: CASSLSRGRDGNQPQHF
J: TRBJ2-1; size: NA; V: TRBV5-1; D: NA; DNA: TGCGCCTCCTCCGTCGACTTTGAGCAGTTCTTC; CDR3: CASSVDFEQFF
J: TRBJ1-1; size: NA; V: TRBV5-4; D: TRBD1; DNA: TGTGCCAGCAGCTTCCCGGACAGGGGTGCGACTGAAGCTTTCTTT; CDR3: CASSFPDRGATEAFF
J: TRBJ2-1; size: few; V: TRBV27; D: TRBD2; DNA: TGTGCCAGCAGTAAACTAGCGGACCTCCCCGGCAATGAGCAGTTCTTC; CDR3: CASSKLADLPGNEQFF
J: TRBJ2-2; size: NA; V: TRBV10-2; D: TRBD2; DNA: TGCGCCAGCATGACTAGCGGGAGCATCGCCGGGGAGCTGTTTTTT; CDR3: CASMTSGSIAGELFF
J: TRBJ2-2; size: NA; V: TRBV10-3; D: NA; DNA: TGTGCCACCAAGGGTGGACTGGAGAACACCGGGGAGCTGTTTTTT; CDR3: CATKGGLENTGELFF
J: TRBJ2-5; size: NA; V: TRBV7-6; D: TRBD2; DNA: TGTGCCAGCAGCTTAGGTCTAGCGGGGGGCCAGGAGACCCAGTACTTC; CDR3: CASSLGLAGGQETQYF
J: TRBJ1-4; size: NA; V: TRBV6-8; D: NA; DNA: TGTGCCAGCAGTGAGGAGGGGGGGAATGAAAAACTGTTTTTT; CDR3: CASSEEGGNEKLFF
J: TRBJ1-4; size: few; V: TRBV5-6; D: TRBD1; DNA: TGTGCCAGCAGCCTCGGGAATGGACAGGCAACTAATGAAAAACTGTTTTTT; CDR3: CASSLGNGQATNEKLFF
J: TRBJ1-2; size: NA; V: TRBV4-1; D: NA; DNA: TGCGCCAGCAGCCAGCCCGGGGAGGGAGATGATGGCTACACCTTC; CDR3: CASSQPGEGDDGYTF
J: TRBJ2-5; size: NA; V: TRBV18; D: NA; DNA: TGTGCCAGCTCACCGAGGACGGGATCACAAGAGACCCAGTACTTC; CDR3: CASSPRTGSQETQYF
J: TRBJ2-5; size: once; V: TRBV5-8; D: NA; DNA: TGTGCCAGCAGCTTCAGCCAAGAGACCCAGTACTTC; CDR3: CASSFSQETQYF
J: TRBJ1-1; size: NA; V: TRBV6-5; D: NA; DNA: TGTGCCAGCAGCCGGGGGGGAACCAACACTGAAGCTTTCTTT; CDR3: CASSRGGTNTEAFF
J: TRBJ1-3; size: NA; V: TRBV11-2; D: NA; DNA: TGTGCCAGCAGCTTAGTAGGAAACACCATATATTTT; CDR3: CASSLVGNTIYF
J: TRBJ1-2; size: NA; V: TRBV13; D: TRBD1; DNA: TGTGCCAGCAGCAACCTAAGCTGGGACAGGCCTAACTATGGCTACACCTTC; CDR3: CASSNLSWDRPNYGYTF
J: TRBJ1-5; size: NA; V: TRBV28; D: NA; DNA: TGTGCCAGCAGTTCCAGCCAGGGGTATCGGGGGCCCCAGCATTTT; CDR3: CASSSSQGYRGPQHF
J: TRBJ2-1; size: NA; V: TRBV29-1; D: TRBD1; DNA: TGCAGCGTCACGACAGGGGGCGGCCAAAATGAGCAGTTCTTC; CDR3: CSVTTGGGQNEQFF
J: TRBJ2-1; size: NA; V: TRBV19; D: TRBD1; DNA: TGTGCCAGTAGTGTCCGGGACAGGGGGTTCGATGAGCAGTTCTTC; CDR3: CASSVRDRGFDEQFF
J: TRBJ2-2; size: NA; V: TRBV7-2; D: NA; DNA: TGTGCCAGCAGCTCAACCAGGGCCGCGAACACCGGGGAGCTGTTTTTT; CDR3: CASSSTRAANTGELFF
J: TRBJ1-1; size: NA; V: TRBV5-1; D: NA; DNA: TGCGCCAGCAGCCCCGGACTGAGTTTGAACACTGAAGCTTTCTTT; CDR3: CASSPGLSLNTEAFF
J: TRBJ2-7; size: NA; V: TRBV28; D: TRBD1; DNA: TGTGCCAGCAGTTTTGGGCCCGGACAGGGGACGGGTTACGAGCAGTACTTC; CDR3: CASSFGPGQGTGYEQYF
J: TRBJ1-6; size: NA; V: TRBV7-9; D: NA; DNA: TGTGCCAGCCGACAGTCCTATAATTCACCCCTCCACTTT; CDR3: CASRQSYNSPLHF
J: TRBJ1-3; size: NA; V: TRBV6-5; D: NA; DNA: TGTGCCAGCAGCTCTGGACAGCACTCTGGAAACACCATATATTTT; CDR3: CASSSGQHSGNTIYF
J: TRBJ2-5; size: NA; V: TRBV14; D: TRBD2; DNA: TGTGCCAGCAGCCAAGCGGCACTAGCGGTACAAGAGACCCAGTACTTC; CDR3: CASSQAALAVQETQYF
J: TRBJ1-3; size: NA; V: TRBV30; D: NA; DNA: TGTGCCTGGAGTGTTTACTCTGGAAACACCATATATTTT; CDR3: CAWSVYSGNTIYF
J: TRBJ1-4; size: NA; V: TRBV7-9; D: TRBD1; DNA: TGTGCCAGCAGCTGGACAGGGGGTAGTGGTGAAAAACTGTTTTTT; CDR3: CASSWTGGSGEKLFF
J: TRBJ1-3; size: NA; V: TRBV11-2; D: NA; DNA: TGTGCCAGCAGCTTACGGGACACCATATATTTT; CDR3: CASSLRDTIYF
J: TRBJ2-1; size: NA; V: TRBV9; D: NA; DNA: TGTGCCAGCAGCGTAGCTAGCGAAGGGCAGTTCTTC; CDR3: CASSVASEGQFF
J: TRBJ1-3; size: NA; V: TRBV7-8; D: NA; DNA: TGTGCCAGCAGCTTACGAGTGAGAGAGACTTTCTCTGGAAACACCATATATTTT; CDR3: CASSLRVRETFSGNTIYF
J: TRBJ2-3; size: NA; V: TRBV5-1; D: NA; DNA: TGCGCCAGCAGCGGCGGCGTCCCCAACGCAGATACGCAGTATTTT; CDR3: CASSGGVPNADTQYF
J: TRBJ2-7; size: NA; V: TRBV9; D: NA; DNA: TGTGCCAGCAGCGTAAGTTTCGACAGCTCCTACGAGCAGTACTTC; CDR3: CASSVSFDSSYEQYF
J: TRBJ2-5; size: NA; V: TRBV11-3; D: TRBD2; DNA: TGTGCCAGCAGCGAGGGACTAGCGGGGGCCGAGACCCAGTACTTC; CDR3: CASSEGLAGAETQYF